In its sample, the clone carrying this TCR beta chain was seen a few times. PCR was performed using 60 Vbeta and 13 Jbeta primers. Generated by immunoSEQ multiplex PCR, the TCRdb table keeps only in-frame clones and is missing some. The sample holds some 110,000 clones, roughly a tenth seen once. This CDR3 region has 13 residues. Germline CDR1 SGHDN, CDR2 FVKESK. The V end was cut by 4 bases, the J end by 3 bases, with 7 bases between. This record belongs to a study of cytomegalovirus exposure and HLA in healthy donors. The source material was PBMCs. This clonotype originated in a man aged 40-49 years in good health and CMV-seropositive. The J gene is TRBJ2-1, the V gene TRBV14; D perhaps matches TRBD1 (5 bases). The CDR3 sequence: CASSPTGYNEQFF. The CDR3 DNA sequence: TGTGCCAGCAGCCCTACAGGCTACAATGAGCAGTTCTTC. Filled out from reference TRBV14 and TRBJ2-1, the complete variable domain reads EAGVTQFPSHSVIEKGQTVTLRCDPISGHDNLYWYRRVMGKEIKFLLHFVKESKQDESGMPNNRFLAERTGGTYSTLKVQPAELEDSGVYFCASSPTGYNEQFFGPGTRLTVL.